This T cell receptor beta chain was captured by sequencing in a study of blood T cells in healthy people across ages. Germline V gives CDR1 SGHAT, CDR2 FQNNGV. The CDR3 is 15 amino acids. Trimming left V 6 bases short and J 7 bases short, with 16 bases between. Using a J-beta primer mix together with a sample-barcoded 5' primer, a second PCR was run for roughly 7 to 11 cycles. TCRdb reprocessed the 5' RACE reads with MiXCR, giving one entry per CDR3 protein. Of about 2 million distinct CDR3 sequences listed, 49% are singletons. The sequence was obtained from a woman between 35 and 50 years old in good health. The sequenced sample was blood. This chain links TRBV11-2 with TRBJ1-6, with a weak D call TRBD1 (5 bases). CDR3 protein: CASSSARGENSPLHF. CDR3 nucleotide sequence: TGTGCCAGCAGTTCGGCGAGAGGGGAAAATTCACCCCTCCACTTT. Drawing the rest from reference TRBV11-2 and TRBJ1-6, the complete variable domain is EAGVAQSPRYKIIEKRQSVAFWCNPISGHATLYWYQQILGQGPKLLIQFQNNGVVDDSQLPKDRFSAERLKGVDSTLKIQPAKLEDSAVYLCASSSARGENSPLHFGNGTRLTVT.